This T cell receptor (beta chain) was sequenced during a study of cytomegalovirus exposure and HLA in healthy donors. Study overall: Among the roughly 400 genotyped donors, around 81% were placed in the Caucasian-associated ancestry cluster. Study-level results: The authors enumerated around 150 TCR beta chains as linked to cytomegalovirus.

The V and J ends lost 5 bases and 8 bases, in that order; junction bases with no gene match: 6. CDR1 is SGDLS, CDR2 YYNGEE, per germline. The CDR3 extends over 13 amino acids. This clone was observed a few times. The antigen is not known. The PCR was carried out with 60 Vbeta primers and 13 Jbeta primers. The repertoire was sequenced with immunoSEQ multiplex PCR; TCRdb's copy has only in-frame clones and lacks some. The table records some 40,000 clones, 60% to 70% of them present only once. The rearrangement uses TRBV9 and TRBJ2-1; 8 nucleotides agree with TRBD2. The TCR was taken from a man aged 55 to 70 in good health and CMV-seropositive. The source material was PBMCs. CDR3 sequence: CASRANGGDEQFF. The CDR3 coding sequence is TGTGCCAGCAGAGCGAACGGGGGGGATGAGCAGTTCTTC.